This T cell receptor (beta chain) is drawn from a study of OX40 agonist ivuxolimab in advanced cancers. This clone has just one count. The CDR3 is 17 residues long. This table comes from immunoSEQ multiplex PCR, and its TCRdb copy is limited to in-frame clones, with some not included. This sample carries around 22,000 clones, more than 70% of them seen once, and the ten largest clones take 34%. The specimen was CD4+ or CD8+ T cells sorted from blood, collected in a trial of the OX40 agonist ivuxolimab. This sequence was found in an adult with an advanced solid tumor such as melanoma, head and neck, liver or kidney cancer. The chain combines TRBV21-1 with TRBJ2-7; TRBD1, the table's D call, lacks a check against the DNA. TRBV21-1 is termed a pseudogene. The CDR3 here is CASRRTGNSGPLYEQYF. CDR3 nucleotides: TGTGCCAGCAGGCGGACAGGAAACTCTGGCCCCCTCTACGAGCAGTACTTC.